Following are 30 T cell receptor beta chains from one sample sequenced in a study of graft-versus-host responses after intestinal transplantation. Antigen specificity for these receptors is unknown. Profiled with immunoSEQ multiplex PCR; TCRdb holds only in-frame clones, not every one. The sample lists more than 65,000 clones, around nine tenths occurring once. This sample comprised unstimulated CD4+ T cells sorted from spleen or lymph node cells, obtained before intestinal transplant. All receptors come from a human donor who received an intestinal transplant.

The chain uses TRBV2 and TRBJ2-7; possibly TRBD2 for D (6 bases). Trimming shortened V by 8 bases and J by 2 bases, and 19 bases separated the two germline ends. The CDR3 is 15 residues long. Germline values: CDR1 SNHLY, CDR2 FYNNEI. The CDR3 reads CASRGMVGSAYEQYF. Written as DNA, the CDR3 is TGTGCCAGCCGCGGGATGGTCGGATCAGCCTACGAGCAGTACTTC.

This clone was seen only a few times. The gene calls are TRBV5-4 and TRBJ2-4; D is perhaps TRBD1 (6 bases). CDR1 is SGHNT and CDR2 is YYREEE in the germline V gene (reference sequence). The length of the CDR3 is 14 residues. With 4 bases removed from V and 3 bases from J, the gap between germline ends came to 11 bases. DNA for the CDR3: TGTGCCAGCAGCGACGGACAGCTCAAAAACATTCAGTACTTC. Translating it yields CASSDGQLKNIQYF.

The genes are TRBV28 and TRBJ1-4, with 7 bases identical to TRBD1. The CDR3 runs to 16 residues. Losses at the gene ends were 5 bases for V and 4 bases for J; bases not matched to a gene: 10. CDR1 and CDR2 (germline): MDHEN, SYDVKM. The CDR3 nucleotides read TGTGCCAGCAGTCCGGGACAGCCTTCAATTAATGAAAAACTGTTTTTT. Translated, it gives CASSPGQPSINEKLFF.

This chain links TRBV9 with TRBJ2-3, with a tentative D call TRBD2 (5 bases). Germline values: CDR1 SGDLS, CDR2 YYNGEE. The CDR3 consists of 16 residues. V was trimmed by 3 bases and J by 3 bases, leaving 17 bases between them. CDR3 in DNA: TGTGCCAGCAGCGCACTATCCGCGGGTACGACAGATACGCAGTATTTT. It is translated as CASSALSAGTTDTQYF.

The chain couples TRBV18 to TRBJ1-2; tentative D call: TRBD1 (5 bases). This CDR3 region has 14 residues. The germline gives CDR1 KGHSH, CDR2 LQKENI. Trimming removed 2 bases from V and 4 bases from J, with 11 bases in between. CDR3 coding DNA: TGTGCCAGCTCACCAAGGCAGGGTACCTATGGCTACACCTTC. The encoded protein is CASSPRQGTYGYTF.

The rearrangement links TRBV28 to TRBJ2-7, with 7 nucleotides matching TRBD1. Germline trimming cut 8 bases from V and 5 bases from J; bases unmatched to any gene: 9. This CDR3 region has 13 residues. Germline lookup yields CDR1 MDHEN and CDR2 SYDVKM. CDR3 nucleotide sequence: TGTGCCAGCCGTGACAGGGTATGGAACGAGCAGTACTTC. Its protein is CASRDRVWNEQYF.

The CDR3 spells CASSEAGVSQPQHF. The DNA for the CDR3 is TGTGCCAGCAGTGAAGCAGGGGTGAGCCAGCCCCAGCATTTT. The chain combines TRBV6-1 with TRBJ1-5, with D tentatively TRBD1 (5 bases). The V and J ends lost 0 bases and 7 bases respectively, with 10 bases between them. Germline V gene sequence: CDR1 MNHNS, CDR2 SASEGT. The CDR3 is 14 amino acids.

The chain recombines TRBV28 with TRBJ2-2; D may be TRBD2 (5 bases). CDR1 is MDHEN, CDR2 SYDVKM, per germline. The V gene lost 4 bases and the J gene lost 6 bases, with 27 bases spanning the gap. The CDR3 has 19 residues. CDR3 sequence: CASSSPPGPGLIFAGELFF. CDR3 coding DNA: TGTGCCAGCAGTTCCCCCCCCGGACCAGGACTCATTTTTGCCGGGGAGCTGTTTTTT. The variable domain in full, completed from reference TRBV28 and TRBJ2-2, reads DVKVTQSSRYLVKRTGEKVFLECVQDMDHENMFWYRQDPGLGLRLIYFSYDVKMKEKGDIPEGYSVSREKKERFSLILESASTNQTSMYLCASSSPPGPGLIFAGELFFGEGSRLTVL.

The V gene is TRBV4-1, the J gene TRBJ2-1; the match to TRBD2 covers 11 bases. Trimming at V came to 3 bases and at J to 0 bases, leaving 4 bases not matched to a gene. Germline V gene lookup returns CDR1 MGHRA and CDR2 YSYEKL. The CDR3 runs 17 residues. The CDR3 sequence is CASSHPSGRSSYNEQFF. The CDR3 DNA sequence: TGCGCCAGCAGCCACCCTAGCGGGAGGTCCTCCTACAATGAGCAGTTCTTC.

V and J are TRBV28 and TRBJ1-1; TRBD1 matches 8 bases. CDR1 and CDR2 from the germline V gene are MDHEN and SYDVKM. The trim removed 6 bases at V and 6 bases at J, leaving 12 bases unmatched. This CDR3 has 15 residues. The CDR3 DNA is TGTGCCAGCAGACTACTTGGACAGGGCAACCCTGAAGCTTTCTTT. This gives the protein CASRLLGQGNPEAFF.

CDR3 amino acids: CASSSTSGGGGKQFF. In nucleotides, the CDR3 is TGTGCCAGCAGCTCGACTAGCGGGGGGGGTGGCAAGCAGTTCTTC. The V gene is TRBV9, the J gene TRBJ2-1, with 14 nucleotides matching TRBD2. The ends lost 4 bases at V and 11 bases at J; junction bases unmatched: 8. This CDR3 region has 15 residues. Germline V gene data show CDR1 as SGDLS and CDR2 as YYNGEE.

This clone has more than one count but fewer than ten. The chain employs TRBV18 and TRBJ1-3, with D perhaps TRBD1 (5 bases). CDR3 length equals 16 residues. Germline V lookup: CDR1 KGHSH, CDR2 LQKENI. V was pared by 0 bases and J by 0 bases, with 9 bases between. The CDR3 DNA is TGTGCCAGCTCACCACCCGGGGGTCACTCTGGAAACACCATATATTTT. This sequence encodes CASSPPGGHSGNTIYF.

This sequence joins TRBV2 and TRBJ2-3; 10 bases align to TRBD1. With 4 bases clipped from V and 4 bases from J, the junction kept 8 bases outside the gene matches. There are 16 residues in the CDR3. Looked up from germline, CDR1 is SNHLY and CDR2 is FYNNEI. This chain's CDR3 is CASSARTGGKADTQYF. In DNA, the CDR3 is TGTGCCAGCAGTGCCAGGACAGGGGGTAAAGCAGATACGCAGTATTTT.

CDR3 protein: CASSFGLAGDEQYF. The DNA of the CDR3 is TGTGCCAGCTCATTTGGACTAGCGGGAGACGAGCAGTACTTC. J is TRBJ2-7 and V is TRBV18; 13 nucleotides line up with TRBD2. V shed 5 bases, J shed 5 bases, and the junction held 3 bases outside the gene matches. Germline CDR1 reads KGHSH; CDR2 reads LQKENI. This CDR3 has 14 amino acids.

The genes are TRBV6-5 and TRBJ1-2; D perhaps matches TRBD1 (6 bases). Germline V gene sequence: CDR1 MNHEY, CDR2 SVGAGI. The CDR3 sequence is 13 residues long. The V end lost 5 bases, the J end lost 8 bases, and 15 bases lay between the germline ends. The CDR3 bases are TGTGCCAGCAGTCAACAGGGATCTCGGGGCTACACCTTC. It encodes CASSQQGSRGYTF.

The V gene is TRBV5-1, the J gene TRBJ1-4; 7 positions agree with TRBD1. The CDR3 is 15 amino acids. In germline, CDR1 is SGHRS, CDR2 YFSETQ. Trimming removed 0 bases from V and 5 bases from J; junction bases left unmatched: 4. The CDR3 DNA is TGCGCCAGCAGCTTGGGACAGGGTGAAAATGAAAAACTGTTTTTT. It yields the protein CASSLGQGENEKLFF.

V gene TRBV11-2 combines with J gene TRBJ1-4; D gene unclear. The CDR3 runs 13 residues. The germline gives CDR1 SGHAT, CDR2 FQNNGV. The V gene lost 10 bases and the J gene lost 10 bases, with 19 bases spanning the gap. DNA of the CDR3: TGTGCCACCTCCACGGCGGGTGAGGTAAAACTGTTTTTT. Amino acid sequence: CATSTAGEVKLFF.

This clone was picked up a small number of times. As DNA, the CDR3 is TGCGCCAGCAGTGAATGGCTAGCGGGAACCTACGAGCAGTACTTC. It is translated as CASSEWLAGTYEQYF. The genes are TRBV10-2 and TRBJ2-7, with 9 nucleotides matching TRBD2. CDR1 is WSHSY and CDR2 is SAAADI in the germline V gene. Trimming removed 3 bases from V and 2 bases from J; junction bases left unmatched: 5. The CDR3 extends over 15 amino acids.

The chain recombines TRBV27 with TRBJ2-5, with 15 bases aligning to TRBD2. CDR3 length: 17 residues. J was trimmed by 1 base and V by 6 bases; bases with no gene match: 6. Germline CDR1 is MNHEY and CDR2 is SMNVEV (reference sequence). The CDR3 here is CASSLGLAGGGQETQYF. The CDR3 DNA sequence: TGTGCCAGCAGCCTTGGACTAGCGGGGGGGGGCCAAGAGACCCAGTACTTC.

In this sample, this clone turned up a few times. This chain joins TRBV7-9 and TRBJ2-7; 8 bases line up with TRBD2. CDR1 and CDR2 from the germline V gene are SEHNR and FQNEAQ (reference sequence). The CDR3 extends over 14 amino acids. The ends lost 0 bases at V and 7 bases at J; junction bases unmatched: 5. CDR3 DNA sequence: TGTGCCAGCAGCTTAGCTAGCGGGGTTTGGGAGCAGTACTTC. Translated: CASSLASGVWEQYF.

The CDR3, as DNA: TGTGCCAGTAGTATCGACGGGAATGGCAATCAGCCCCAGCATTTT. It specifies CASSIDGNGNQPQHF. V gene TRBV19 combines with J gene TRBJ1-5; D not certain. The CDR3 length is 15 residues. Deletions cut 3 bases from V and 2 bases from J, with 11 bases between. Germline CDR1 reads LNHDA; CDR2 reads SQIVND (reference sequence).

The chain uses TRBV6-6 and TRBJ1-2, with D possibly TRBD1 on 5 matching bases. The CDR3 contains 15 residues. The V gene lost 2 bases and the J gene lost 0 bases, with 10 bases spanning the gap. The V gene's germline CDR1 is MNHNY and CDR2 SVGAGI (reference sequence). For the CDR3, the DNA is TGTGCCAGCAGTTACGGCGGGACGGCTAACTATGGCTACACCTTC. Protein sequence: CASSYGGTANYGYTF.

V gene TRBV28 combines with J gene TRBJ1-2, with TRBD1 matching over 10 bases. Germline V gene data show CDR1 as MDHEN and CDR2 as SYDVKM. This CDR3 is built from 14 residues. The V segment lost 6 bases and the J segment 5 bases; nucleotides outside the gene matches: 6. CDR3: CASSLGQGKYGYTF. DNA for the CDR3: TGTGCCAGCAGCCTGGGACAGGGGAAATATGGCTACACCTTC.

The rearrangement links TRBV6-1 to TRBJ1-2; 9 bases fit TRBD1. The CDR3 is made up of 13 amino acids. V was clipped by 2 bases and J by 9 bases; unmatched bases: 4. Germline V CDR1 and CDR2: MNHNS, SASEGT. The CDR3 coding sequence is TGTGCCAGCAGTGAAAAGGACAGGGGAAGCTACACCTTC. Its protein product is CASSEKDRGSYTF.

V and J are TRBV23-1 and TRBJ1-2, with 7 bases matching TRBD1. Being an ORF, TRBV23-1 has a function that is uncertain. The CDR3 loop spans 15 amino acids. Trimming cost V 3 bases and J 0 bases; bases outside gene matches: 4. CDR3 protein: CASSQSRGSNYGYTF. As DNA, the CDR3 is TGCGCCAGCAGTCAGTCCAGGGGGTCTAACTATGGCTACACCTTC.

The chain links TRBV10-3 to TRBJ2-2; 9 nucleotides match TRBD1. The CDR3 consists of 17 residues. CDR1 and CDR2 from the germline V gene are ENHRY and SYGVKD. The V and J ends lost 8 bases and 0 bases, in that order; junction bases with no gene match: 10. The CDR3 is CAIRGTGSLANTGELFF. For the CDR3, the DNA is TGTGCCATCCGTGGGACAGGGTCCCTCGCGAACACCGGGGAGCTGTTTTTT.

The gene calls are TRBV9 and TRBJ1-5; 9 nucleotides match TRBD1. CDR3 length: 14 amino acids. CDR1 and CDR2 from the germline V gene are SGDLS and YYNGEE. V trimming: 4 bases; J trimming: 7 bases; junction bases outside the gene matches: 6. The CDR3: CASSKQGAGQPQHF. As DNA, the CDR3 is TGTGCCAGCAGCAAACAGGGGGCGGGCCAGCCCCAGCATTTT.

V usage is TRBV2 and J usage is TRBJ2-3; 7 bases are shared with TRBD2. With 11 bases clipped from V and 6 bases from J, the junction kept 8 bases outside the gene matches. Germline V gene sequence: CDR1 SNHLY, CDR2 FYNNEI. CDR3 length: 12 amino acids. CDR3 DNA sequence: TGTGCCTGGACTAGTGGGAGGGATACGCAGTATTTT. Its translation: CAWTSGRDTQYF.

The chain employs TRBV7-9 and TRBJ2-2, with 8 bases lining up with TRBD1. The length of the CDR3 is 16 residues. V shed 4 bases and J 0 bases; nucleotides not matched to a gene: 4. Germline V CDR1 and CDR2: SEHNR, FQNEAQ (reference sequence). CDR3 in amino acids: CASSSETGANTGELFF. The CDR3 DNA reads TGTGCCAGCAGCTCCGAGACAGGGGCGAACACCGGGGAGCTGTTTTTT.

The V gene is TRBV4-1, the J gene TRBJ1-1; D perhaps matches TRBD1 (5 bases). Trimming took off 0 bases at V and 1 base at J, with 18 bases between the two ends. Germline CDR1 and CDR2: MGHRA and YSYEKL. The CDR3 is 18 amino acids. DNA for the CDR3: TGCGCCAGCAGCCAAGATCGAGGGACTCGCTCATGGAACACTGAAGCTTTCTTT. Encoded protein: CASSQDRGTRSWNTEAFF.